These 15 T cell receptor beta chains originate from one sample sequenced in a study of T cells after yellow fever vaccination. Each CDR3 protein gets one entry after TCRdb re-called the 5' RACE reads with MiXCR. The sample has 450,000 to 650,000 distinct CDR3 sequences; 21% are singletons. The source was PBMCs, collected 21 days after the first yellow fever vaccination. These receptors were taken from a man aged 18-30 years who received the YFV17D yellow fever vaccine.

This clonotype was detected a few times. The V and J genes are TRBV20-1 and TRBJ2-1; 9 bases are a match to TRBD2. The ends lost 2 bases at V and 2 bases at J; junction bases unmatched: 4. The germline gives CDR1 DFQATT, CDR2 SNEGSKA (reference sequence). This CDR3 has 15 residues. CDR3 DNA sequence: TGCAGTGCTAGACTAGCGGGGCGGCCCTACAATGAGCAGTTCTTC. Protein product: CSARLAGRPYNEQFF.

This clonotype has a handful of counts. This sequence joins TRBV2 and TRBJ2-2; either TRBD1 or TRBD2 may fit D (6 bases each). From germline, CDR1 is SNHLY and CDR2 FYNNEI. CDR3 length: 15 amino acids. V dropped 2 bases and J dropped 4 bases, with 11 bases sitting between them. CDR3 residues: CASSEQQGGTGELFF. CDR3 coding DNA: TGTGCCAGCAGTGAACAACAGGGAGGCACCGGGGAGCTGTTTTTT.

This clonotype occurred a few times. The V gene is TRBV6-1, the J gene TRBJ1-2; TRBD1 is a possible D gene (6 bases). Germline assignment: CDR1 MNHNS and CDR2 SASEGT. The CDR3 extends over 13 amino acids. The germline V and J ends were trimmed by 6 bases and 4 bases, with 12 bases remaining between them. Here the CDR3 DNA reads TGTGCCAGCAGCACGGGGGGCTTCTATGGCTACACCTTC. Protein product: CASSTGGFYGYTF.

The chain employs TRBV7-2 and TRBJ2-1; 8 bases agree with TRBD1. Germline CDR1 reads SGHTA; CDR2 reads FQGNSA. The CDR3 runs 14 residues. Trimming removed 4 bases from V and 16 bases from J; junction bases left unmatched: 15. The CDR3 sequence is CASSSSGQGRNVFF. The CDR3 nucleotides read TGTGCCAGCAGCTCATCCGGACAGGGCAGAAACGTTTTCTTC. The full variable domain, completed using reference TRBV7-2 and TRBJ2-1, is GAGVSQSPSNKVTEKGKDVELRCDPISGHTALYWYRQSLGQGLEFLIYFQGNSAPDKSGLPSDRFSAERTGGSVSTLTIQRTQQEDSAVYLCASSSSGQGRNVFFGPGTRLTVL.

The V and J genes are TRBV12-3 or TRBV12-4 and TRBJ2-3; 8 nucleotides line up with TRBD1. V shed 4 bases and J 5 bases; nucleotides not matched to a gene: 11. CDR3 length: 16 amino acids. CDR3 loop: CASSWGQAQLRDTQYF. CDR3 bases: TGTGCCAGCAGTTGGGGACAGGCGCAGCTCAGAGATACGCAGTATTTT.

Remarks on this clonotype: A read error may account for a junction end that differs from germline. This CDR3 reads CASSRWTGLNNEQSF. The CDR3 region has the DNA TGTGCCAGCAGTCGCTGGACAGGGTTAAACAATGAGCAGTCCTTC. The chain uses TRBV6-2 or TRBV6-3 and TRBJ2-1; the match to TRBD1 covers 8 bases. The CDR3 runs 15 residues. Germline assignment: CDR1 MNHEY and CDR2 SVGEGT.

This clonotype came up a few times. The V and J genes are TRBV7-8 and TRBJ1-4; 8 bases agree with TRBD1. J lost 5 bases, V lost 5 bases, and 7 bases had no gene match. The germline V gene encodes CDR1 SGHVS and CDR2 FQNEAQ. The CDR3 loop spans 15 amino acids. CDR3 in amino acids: CASSPGQGRNEKLFF. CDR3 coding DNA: TGTGCCAGCAGCCCCGGACAGGGTCGGAATGAAAAACTGTTTTTT.

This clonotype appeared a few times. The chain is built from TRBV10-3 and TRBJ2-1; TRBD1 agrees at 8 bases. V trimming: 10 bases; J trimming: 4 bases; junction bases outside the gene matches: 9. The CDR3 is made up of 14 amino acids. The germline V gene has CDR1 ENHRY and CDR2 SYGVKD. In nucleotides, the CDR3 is TGTGCCACAAAGCACGGGGACAGGTACAATGAGCAGTTCTTC. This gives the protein CATKHGDRYNEQFF.

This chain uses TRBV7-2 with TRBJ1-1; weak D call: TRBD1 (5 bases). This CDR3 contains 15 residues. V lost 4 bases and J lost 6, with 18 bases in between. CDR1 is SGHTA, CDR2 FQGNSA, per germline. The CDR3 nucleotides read TGTGCCAGCAGCTCGCAAGGTCGGGGGATGTCTGAAGCTTTCTTT. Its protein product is CASSSQGRGMSEAFF. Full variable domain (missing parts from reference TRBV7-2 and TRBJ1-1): GAGVSQSPSNKVTEKGKDVELRCDPISGHTALYWYRQSLGQGLEFLIYFQGNSAPDKSGLPSDRFSAERTGGSVSTLTIQRTQQEDSAVYLCASSSQGRGMSEAFFGQGTRLTVV.

The CDR3 bases are TGTGCCAGCAGTTACGGGCGGGGGATACGTTTAACCTCCTACGAGCAGTACTTC. Its protein product is CASSYGRGIRLTSYEQYF. The chain uses TRBV6-2 or TRBV6-3 and TRBJ2-7, with 7 bases lining up with TRBD2. The CDR3 is 18 residues long. Looked up from germline, CDR1 is MNHEY and CDR2 is SVGEGT. The J segment lost 0 bases and the V segment lost 2 bases, leaving 13 bases of the junction unmatched.

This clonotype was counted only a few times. The CDR3 loop reads CASSQADYNSPLHF. The CDR3 coding sequence is TGTGCCAGCAGCCAAGCAGACTATAATTCACCCCTCCACTTT. The chain combines TRBV3-1 with TRBJ1-6; D is ambiguous. V was clipped by 1 base and J by 3 bases, with 4 bases between them. Germline-derived CDR1 and CDR2 are LGHDT and YNNKEL (reference sequence). CDR3 length equals 14 residues. Looking up the rest from reference TRBV3-1 and TRBJ1-6 gives the full variable domain: DTAVSQTPKYLVTQMGNDKSIKCEQNLGHDTMYWYKQDSKKFLKIMFSYNNKELIINETVPNRFSPKSPDKAHLNLHINSLELGDSAVYFCASSQADYNSPLHFGNGTRLTVT.

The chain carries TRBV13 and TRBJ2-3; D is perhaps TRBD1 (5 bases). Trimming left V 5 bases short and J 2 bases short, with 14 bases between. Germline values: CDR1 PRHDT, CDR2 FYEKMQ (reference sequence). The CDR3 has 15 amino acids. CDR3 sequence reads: CASSTRVGPTDTQYF. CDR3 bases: TGTGCCAGCAGCACCAGGGTAGGGCCCACAGATACGCAGTATTTT.

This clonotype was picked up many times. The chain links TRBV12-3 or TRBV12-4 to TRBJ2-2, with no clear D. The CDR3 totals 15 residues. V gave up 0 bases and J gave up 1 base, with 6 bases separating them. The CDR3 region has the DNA TGTGCCAGCAGTTTAGCTGCTAGGAACACCGGGGAGCTGTTTTTT. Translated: CASSLAARNTGELFF.

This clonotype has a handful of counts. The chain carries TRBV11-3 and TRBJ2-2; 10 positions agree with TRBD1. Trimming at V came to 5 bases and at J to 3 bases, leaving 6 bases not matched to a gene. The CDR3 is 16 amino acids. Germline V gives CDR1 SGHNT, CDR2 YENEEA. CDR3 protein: CASSPGQGIHTGELFF. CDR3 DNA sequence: TGTGCCAGCAGCCCGGGACAGGGGATTCACACCGGGGAGCTGTTTTTT.

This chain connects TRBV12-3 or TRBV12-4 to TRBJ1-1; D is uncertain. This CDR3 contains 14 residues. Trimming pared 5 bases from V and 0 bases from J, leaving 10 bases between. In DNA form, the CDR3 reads TGTGCCAGCAGTGGTACAGCCATGAACACTGAAGCTTTCTTT. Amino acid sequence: CASSGTAMNTEAFF.